This T cell receptor (beta chain) stems from a study of blood T cell repertoires in COVID-19. Study-level information: Sample material is recorded as cDNA or gDNA derived from T cells, B-cell-depleted T cells, or PBMCs.

Here immunoSEQ multiplex PCR was the method, and the copy in TCRdb shows in-frame clones only, minus some. The data contain around 130,000 clones, about four fifths of them singletons. Sequencing was performed on peripheral blood. The source is a human donor in a cohort sampled during active COVID-19.

The CDR3 DNA sequence: TGTGCCAGCAGCTTATCTACAGGGTACAATGAGCAGTTCTTC. Translating it yields CASSLSTGYNEQFF. The chain is built from TRBV7-9 and TRBJ2-1, with TRBD1 as a possible D gene (6 bases). The CDR3 has 14 residues. Looked up from germline, CDR1 is SEHNR and CDR2 is FQNEAQ (reference sequence). Trimming took 2 bases from V and 4 from J, leaving 9 bases between them.